These 16 T cell receptor beta chains share one sample of origin, sequenced in a study of low-dose radiotherapy and immunotherapy resistance in tumors. Time point defined: before trial treatment. Priming of first-strand cDNA relied on TRAV- and TRBV-specific primers (covering alpha and beta chains). TCR amplification involved around 22 PCR cycles with a constant-region primer and V-primer adapter. TCRdb used MiXCR to reprocess the reads, holding one entry per CDR3 protein. The repertoire holds 64,000 or so distinct CDR3 sequences, with less than 35% as singletons. Sequences were derived from PBMCs, sampled before treatment. Every receptor here comes from a female donor with ovarian cancer.

This clonotype was seen many times. V gene TRBV12-3 or TRBV12-4 combines with J gene TRBJ2-7; 9 bases agree with TRBD2. V gave up 5 bases and J gave up 6 bases; unmatched junction bases: 14. This CDR3 contains 16 residues. The CDR3 is CASSGPGAGGPGEQYF. The CDR3 nucleotides read TGTGCCAGCAGTGGCCCTGGGGCGGGGGGGCCTGGCGAGCAGTACTTC.

The chain carries TRBV11-2 and TRBJ2-7; tentatively, D is TRBD2 (6 bases). The germline CDR1 and CDR2 sequences are SGHAT and FQNNGV. This CDR3 is 16 amino acids long. V lost 5 bases to trimming and J lost 4 bases, with 21 bases between them. This CDR3 reads CASSPHPPGLVYEQYF. CDR3 nucleotides: TGTGCCAGCAGCCCCCATCCGCCGGGACTCGTTTACGAGCAGTACTTC.

This clonotype was detected ten times or more. This chain links TRBV6-6 with TRBJ2-2, with D perhaps matching TRBD1 (5 bases). Between the trimmed V and J ends, which lost 4 bases and 6 bases, there was a span of 12 bases. Germline V lookup: CDR1 MNHNY, CDR2 SVGAGI (reference sequence). The CDR3 loop spans 14 amino acids. The DNA for the CDR3 is TGTGCCAGCAGTTCCCAGGGTTTGCCCGGGGAGCTGTTTTTT. Protein product: CASSSQGLPGELFF.

The sample holds many counts of this clonotype. V and J are TRBV25-1 and TRBJ2-7, with D perhaps being TRBD1 or TRBD2 (5 bases each). Germline V lookup: CDR1 MGHDK, CDR2 SYGVNS. This CDR3 is built from 15 residues. The germline V and J ends were trimmed by 4 bases and 5 bases, with 18 bases remaining between them. DNA of the CDR3: TGTGCCAGCAGTGTCCGGTTCGGGGTAGGGGACGAGCAGTACTTC. It codes for CASSVRFGVGDEQYF.

At least ten counts were recorded for this clonotype. The V call is TRBV18, the J call TRBJ2-7; a weak D match, TRBD1 (5 bases). The CDR3 has 15 residues. Germline loops: CDR1 KGHSH, CDR2 LQKENI. V lost 6 bases, J lost 6 bases, and 21 bases lay in between. The DNA for the CDR3 is TGTGCCAGCTCCCCTACTACAGGAGTGACACCCGAGCAGTACTTC. It specifies CASSPTTGVTPEQYF. Combining the CDR3 with reference TRBV18 and TRBJ2-7 gives the whole variable domain NAGVMQNPRHLVRRRGQEARLRCSPMKGHSHVYWYRQLPEEGLKFMVYLQKENIIDESGMPKERFSAEFPKEGPSILRIQQVVRGDSAAYFCASSPTTGVTPEQYFGPGTRLTVT.

In its sample, this clonotype was seen many times. The chain links TRBV29-1 to TRBJ2-5; maybe TRBD1 (5 bases). This CDR3 contains 12 residues. Trimming left V 4 bases short and J 5 bases short, with 11 bases between. The germline V gene encodes CDR1 SQVTM and CDR2 ANQGSEA. CDR3 nucleotides: TGCAGCGTTGTACTACAGGTGGAGACCCAGTACTTC. Its translation: CSVVLQVETQYF. The full variable domain, in which reference TRBV29-1 and TRBJ2-5 provide the parts outside the CDR3, is SAVISQKPSRDICQRGTSLTIQCQVDSQVTMMFWYRQQPGQSLTLIATANQGSEATYESGFVIDKFPISRPNLTFSTLTVSNMSPEDSSIYLCSVVLQVETQYFGPGTRLLVL.

This clonotype was counted many times. Here the CDR3 reads CASSPNRAQETQYF. The CDR3 DNA follows: TGTGCCAGCTCACCGAACAGGGCGCAAGAGACCCAGTACTTC. The genes are TRBV18 and TRBJ2-5; tentatively, D is TRBD1 (6 bases). The germline V gene has CDR1 KGHSH and CDR2 LQKENI. This CDR3 region has 14 residues. Between the trimmed V and J ends, which lost 3 bases and 2 bases, there was a span of 10 bases.

This clonotype showed up many times. The genes are TRBV28 and TRBJ2-7, with no clear D. The CDR3 loop spans 13 amino acids. V lost 5 bases to trimming and J lost 5 bases, with 13 bases between them. Germline V gene sequence: CDR1 MDHEN, CDR2 SYDVKM. Written as DNA, the CDR3 is TGTGCCAGCAGTCCGCCCAATCCTCACGAGCAGTACTTC. Protein: CASSPPNPHEQYF.

The sample holds many counts of this clonotype. The chain combines TRBV28 with TRBJ2-7; D may be TRBD2 (6 bases). Germline values: CDR1 MDHEN, CDR2 SYDVKM. The length of the CDR3 is 12 residues. V lost 8 bases, J lost 6 bases, and 14 bases lay in between. The chain's CDR3 is CASWRAGFEQYF. The CDR3 DNA reads as TGTGCCAGCTGGAGGGCCGGGTTCGAGCAGTACTTC.

In its sample, this clonotype was seen many times. The chain joins TRBV7-2 to TRBJ1-2; no firm D call. The germline CDR1 and CDR2 sequences are SGHTA and FQGNSA. V lost 5 bases to trimming and J lost 5 bases, with 9 bases between them. The CDR3 is 12 residues long. The CDR3, as DNA: TGTGCCAGCAGCCCTACAGAATATGGCTACACCTTC. Its protein product is CASSPTEYGYTF. Using reference TRBV7-2 and TRBJ1-2 for the parts outside the CDR3, the full variable domain is GAGVSQSPSNKVTEKGKDVELRCDPISGHTALYWYRQSLGQGLEFLIYFQGNSAPDKSGLPSDRFSAERTGGSVSTLTIQRTQQEDSAVYLCASSPTEYGYTFGSGTRLTVV.

The chain carries TRBV6-2 or TRBV6-3 and TRBJ2-7; 8 nucleotides agree with TRBD1. This CDR3 has 14 residues. V trimming: 6 bases; J trimming: 6 bases; junction bases outside the gene matches: 10. Germline loops: CDR1 MNHEY, CDR2 SVGEGT. In DNA form, the CDR3 reads TGTGCCAGCAGCGCGAGACAGGGGTTTTTCGAGCAGTACTTC. Translating gives CASSARQGFFEQYF.

The V gene is TRBV24-1, the J gene TRBJ2-1, with a weak D call TRBD2 (5 bases). Per germline, CDR1 KGHDR and CDR2 SFDVKD. The CDR3 covers 14 residues. V was shortened by 9 bases and J by 6 bases, with 17 bases between the two germline ends. DNA for the CDR3: TGTGCCACCCCTTCGGGCTCCGAGGGCAATGAGCAGTTCTTC. Protein product: CATPSGSEGNEQFF.

A remark on this clonotype: One base separates it from a far larger clone, so it is likely a read error. This rearrangement joins TRBV6-1 to TRBJ1-2, with 7 bases aligning to TRBD1. The CDR3 extends over 18 amino acids. Germline V gives CDR1 MNHNS, CDR2 SASEGT. The CDR3 nucleotides read TGTGGCATCTACCCCACGGTGAACAGGGGAAGATCTAACTATGGCTACACCTTC. Amino acids: CGIYPTVNRGRSNYGYTF.

This clonotype was counted ten times or more. The chain carries TRBV3-1 and TRBJ2-5, with 10 bases lining up with TRBD2. Trimming took 5 bases from V and 5 from J; bases not matched to a gene: 14. Germline lookup yields CDR1 LGHDT and CDR2 YNNKEL (reference sequence). This CDR3 comprises 17 residues. This chain's CDR3 is CASSTQEGLAIVETQYF. The CDR3 bases are TGTGCCAGCAGCACCCAAGAGGGACTAGCGATAGTGGAGACCCAGTACTTC.

This clonotype was seen ten or more times. The rearrangement uses TRBV12-3 or TRBV12-4 and TRBJ2-6; weak D call: TRBD2 (6 bases). Trimming left V 3 bases short and J 0 bases short, with 9 bases between. CDR3 length: 16 residues. CDR3 residues: CASSLGGGSGANVLTF. The CDR3, as DNA: TGTGCCAGCAGTTTGGGGGGAGGCTCTGGGGCCAACGTCCTGACTTTC.

Details on this clonotype: Relative to the germline gene, one junction end is altered; a read error may explain this. The rearrangement uses TRBV7-9 and TRBJ2-6; maybe TRBD1 (5 bases). The CDR3 contains 15 residues. Germline V lookup: CDR1 SEHNR, CDR2 FQNEAQ (reference sequence). Here the CDR3 reads CASSPRVSGANVLTF. The CDR3 nucleotides are TGCGCCAGCAGCCCCAGGGTGTCTGGGGCCAACGTCCTGACTTTC.